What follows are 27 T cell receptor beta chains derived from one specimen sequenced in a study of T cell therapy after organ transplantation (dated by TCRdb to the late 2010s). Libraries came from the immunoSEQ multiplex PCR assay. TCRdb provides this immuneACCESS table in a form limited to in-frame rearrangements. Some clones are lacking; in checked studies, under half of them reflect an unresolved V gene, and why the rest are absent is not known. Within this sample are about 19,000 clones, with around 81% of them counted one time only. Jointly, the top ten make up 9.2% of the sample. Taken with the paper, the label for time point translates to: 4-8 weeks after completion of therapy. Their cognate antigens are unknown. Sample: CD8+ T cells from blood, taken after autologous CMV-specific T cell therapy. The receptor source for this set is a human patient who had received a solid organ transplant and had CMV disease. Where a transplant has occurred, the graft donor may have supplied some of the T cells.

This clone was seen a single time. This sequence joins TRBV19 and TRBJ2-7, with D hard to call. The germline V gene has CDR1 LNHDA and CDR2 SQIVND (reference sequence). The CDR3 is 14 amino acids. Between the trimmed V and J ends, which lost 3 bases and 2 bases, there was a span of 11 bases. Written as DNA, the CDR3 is TGTGCCAGTAGTATCGCCAGTAAGCCCTACGAGCAGTACTTC. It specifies CASSIASKPYEQYF.

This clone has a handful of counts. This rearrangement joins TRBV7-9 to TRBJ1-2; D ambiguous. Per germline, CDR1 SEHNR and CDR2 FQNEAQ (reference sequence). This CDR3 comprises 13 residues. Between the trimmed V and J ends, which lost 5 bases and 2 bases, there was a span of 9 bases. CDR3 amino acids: CASSLEFNYGYTF. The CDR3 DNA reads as TGTGCCAGCAGCCTCGAATTCAACTATGGCTACACCTTC.

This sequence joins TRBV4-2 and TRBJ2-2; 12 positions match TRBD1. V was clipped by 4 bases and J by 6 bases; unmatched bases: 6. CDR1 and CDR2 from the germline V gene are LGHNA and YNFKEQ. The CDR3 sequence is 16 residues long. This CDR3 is CASSLRDRGPAGELFF. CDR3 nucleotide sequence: TGTGCCAGCAGCCTCCGGGACAGGGGGCCCGCCGGGGAGCTGTTTTTT.

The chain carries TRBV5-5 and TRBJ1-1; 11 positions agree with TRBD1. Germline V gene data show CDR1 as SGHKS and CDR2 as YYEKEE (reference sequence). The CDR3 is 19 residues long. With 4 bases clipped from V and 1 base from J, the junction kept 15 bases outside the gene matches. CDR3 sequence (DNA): TGTGCCAGCAGCCCCGGGGACAGGGGGAGTAAATCTGAGAACACTGAAGCTTTCTTT. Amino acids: CASSPGDRGSKSENTEAFF.

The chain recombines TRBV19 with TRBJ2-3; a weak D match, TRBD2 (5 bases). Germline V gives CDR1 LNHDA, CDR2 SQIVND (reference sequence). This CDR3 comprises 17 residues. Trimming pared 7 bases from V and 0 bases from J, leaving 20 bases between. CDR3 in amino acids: CASTSVAGSWSTDTQYF. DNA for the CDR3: TGTGCCAGTACCTCCGTCGCGGGTTCGTGGAGCACAGATACGCAGTATTTT.

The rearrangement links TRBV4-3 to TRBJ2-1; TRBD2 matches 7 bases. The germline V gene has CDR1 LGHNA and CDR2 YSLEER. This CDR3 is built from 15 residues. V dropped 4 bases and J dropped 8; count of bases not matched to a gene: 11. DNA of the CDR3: TGCGCCAGCAGCCGGGTCCAACGGGGGGACGATGAGCAGTTCTTC. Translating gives CASSRVQRGDDEQFF.

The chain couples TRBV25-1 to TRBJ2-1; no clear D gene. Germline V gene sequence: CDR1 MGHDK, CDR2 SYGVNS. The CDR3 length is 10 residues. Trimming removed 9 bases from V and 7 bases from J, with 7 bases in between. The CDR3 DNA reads TGTGCCAGTGGTGCGAATGAGCAGTTCTTC. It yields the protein CASGANEQFF.

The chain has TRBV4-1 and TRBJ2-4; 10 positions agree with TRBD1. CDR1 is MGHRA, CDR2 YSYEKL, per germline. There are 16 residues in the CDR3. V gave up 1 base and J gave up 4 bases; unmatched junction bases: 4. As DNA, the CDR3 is TGCGCCAGCAGCCAAGTTCGGGGACAGGGGAAAAACATTCAGTACTTC. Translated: CASSQVRGQGKNIQYF.

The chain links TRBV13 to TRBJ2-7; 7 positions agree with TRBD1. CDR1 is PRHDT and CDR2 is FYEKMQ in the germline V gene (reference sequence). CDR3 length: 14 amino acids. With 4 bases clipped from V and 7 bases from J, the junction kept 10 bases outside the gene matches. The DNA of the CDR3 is TGTGCCAGCAGCTACCCCGACAGGGTGGGAGAGCAGTACTTC. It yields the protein CASSYPDRVGEQYF.

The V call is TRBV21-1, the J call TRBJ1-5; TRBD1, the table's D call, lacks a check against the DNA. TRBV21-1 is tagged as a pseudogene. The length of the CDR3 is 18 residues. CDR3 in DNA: TGTGCCAGCAGCGAAAGGCGGTCAGGGGGCAATAGCAATCAGCCCCAGCATTTT. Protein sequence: CASSERRSGGNSNQPQHF.

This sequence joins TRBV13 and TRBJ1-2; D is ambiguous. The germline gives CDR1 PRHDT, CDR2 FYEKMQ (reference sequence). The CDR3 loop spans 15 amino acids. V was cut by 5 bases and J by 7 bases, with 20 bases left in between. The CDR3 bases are TGTGCCAGCAGCCCCATGACTGGAGCTAAGGGTGGCTACACCTTC. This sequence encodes CASSPMTGAKGGYTF. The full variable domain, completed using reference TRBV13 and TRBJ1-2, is AAGVIQSPRHLIKEKRETATLKCYPIPRHDTVYWYQQGPGQDPQFLISFYEKMQSDKGSIPDRFSAQQFSDYHSELNMSSLELGDSALYFCASSPMTGAKGGYTFGSGTRLTVV.

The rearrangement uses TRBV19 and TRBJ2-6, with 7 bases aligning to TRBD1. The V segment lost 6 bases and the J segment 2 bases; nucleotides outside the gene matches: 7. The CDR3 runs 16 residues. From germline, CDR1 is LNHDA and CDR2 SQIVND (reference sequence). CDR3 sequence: CASSRSRGPGANVLTF. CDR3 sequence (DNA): TGTGCCAGTAGCCGCTCAAGGGGGCCTGGGGCCAACGTCCTGACTTTC.

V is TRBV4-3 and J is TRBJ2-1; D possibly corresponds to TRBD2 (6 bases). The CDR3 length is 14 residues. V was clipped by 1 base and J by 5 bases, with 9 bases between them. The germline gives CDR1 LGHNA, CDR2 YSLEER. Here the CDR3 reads CASSQAWGDNEQFF. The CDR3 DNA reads TGCGCCAGCAGCCAAGCGTGGGGGGACAATGAGCAGTTCTTC.

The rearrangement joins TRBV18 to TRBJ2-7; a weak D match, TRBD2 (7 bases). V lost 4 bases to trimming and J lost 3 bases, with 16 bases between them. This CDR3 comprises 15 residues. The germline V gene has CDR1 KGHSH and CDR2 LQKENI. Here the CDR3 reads CASSQDGGGFYEQYF. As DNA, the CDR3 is TGTGCCAGCTCACAGGATGGGGGGGGCTTCTACGAGCAGTACTTC. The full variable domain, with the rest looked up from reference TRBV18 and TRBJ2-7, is NAGVMQNPRHLVRRRGQEARLRCSPMKGHSHVYWYRQLPEEGLKFMVYLQKENIIDESGMPKERFSAEFPKEGPSILRIQQVVRGDSAAYFCASSQDGGGFYEQYFGPGTRLTVT.

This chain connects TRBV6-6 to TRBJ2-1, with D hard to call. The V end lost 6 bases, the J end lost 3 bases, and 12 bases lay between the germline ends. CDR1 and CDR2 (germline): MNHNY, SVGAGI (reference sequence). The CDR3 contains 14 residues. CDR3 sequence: CASSPEGNYNEQFF. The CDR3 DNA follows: TGTGCCAGCAGCCCGGAAGGAAACTACAATGAGCAGTTCTTC.

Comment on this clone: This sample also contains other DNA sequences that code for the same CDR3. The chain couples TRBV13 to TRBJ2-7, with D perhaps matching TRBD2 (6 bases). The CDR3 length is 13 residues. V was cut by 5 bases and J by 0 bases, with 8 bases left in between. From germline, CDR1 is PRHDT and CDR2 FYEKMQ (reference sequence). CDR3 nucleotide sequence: TGTGCCAGCAGCCCCGGGAGCTCCTACGAGCAGTACTTC. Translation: CASSPGSSYEQYF.

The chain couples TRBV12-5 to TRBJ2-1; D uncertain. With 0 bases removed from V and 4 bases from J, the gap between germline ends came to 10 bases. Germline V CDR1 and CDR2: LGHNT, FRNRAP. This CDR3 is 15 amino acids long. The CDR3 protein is CASGLVRSKYNEQFF. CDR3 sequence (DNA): TGTGCTAGTGGTTTGGTACGTTCAAAGTACAATGAGCAGTTCTTC.

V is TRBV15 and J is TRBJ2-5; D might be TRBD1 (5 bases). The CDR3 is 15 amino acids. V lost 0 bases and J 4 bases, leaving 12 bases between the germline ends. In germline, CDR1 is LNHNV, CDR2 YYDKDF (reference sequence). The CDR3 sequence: CATSRDPPGRETQYF. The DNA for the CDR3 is TGTGCCACCAGCAGAGATCCCCCAGGGCGAGAGACCCAGTACTTC.

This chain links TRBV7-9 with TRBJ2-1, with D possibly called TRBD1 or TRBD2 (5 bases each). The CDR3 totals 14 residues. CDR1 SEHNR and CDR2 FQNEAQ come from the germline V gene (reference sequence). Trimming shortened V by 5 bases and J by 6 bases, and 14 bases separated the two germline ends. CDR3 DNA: TGTGCCAGCAGCCGAGGAGGCAGGGCCAATGAGCAGTTCTTC. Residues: CASSRGGRANEQFF.

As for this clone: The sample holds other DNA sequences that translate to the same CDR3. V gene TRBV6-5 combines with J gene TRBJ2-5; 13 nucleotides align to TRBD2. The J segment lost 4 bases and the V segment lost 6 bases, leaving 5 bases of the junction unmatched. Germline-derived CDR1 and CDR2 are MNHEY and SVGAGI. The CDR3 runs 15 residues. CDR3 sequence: CASRPGLAGAETQYF. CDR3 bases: TGTGCCAGCAGACCCGGACTAGCGGGGGCAGAGACCCAGTACTTC.

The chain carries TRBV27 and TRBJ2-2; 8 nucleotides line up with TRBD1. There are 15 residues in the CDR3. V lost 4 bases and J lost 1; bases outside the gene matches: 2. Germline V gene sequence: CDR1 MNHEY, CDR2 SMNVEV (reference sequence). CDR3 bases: TGTGCCAGCAGTTCGGACAGGGAGAACACCGGGGAGCTGTTTTTT. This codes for CASSSDRENTGELFF.

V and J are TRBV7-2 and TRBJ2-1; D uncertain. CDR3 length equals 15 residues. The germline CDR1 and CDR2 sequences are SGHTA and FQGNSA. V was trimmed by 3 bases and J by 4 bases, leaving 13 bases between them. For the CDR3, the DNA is TGTGCCAGCAGCTTGGACCCGCTGGGTTACAATGAGCAGTTCTTC. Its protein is CASSLDPLGYNEQFF.

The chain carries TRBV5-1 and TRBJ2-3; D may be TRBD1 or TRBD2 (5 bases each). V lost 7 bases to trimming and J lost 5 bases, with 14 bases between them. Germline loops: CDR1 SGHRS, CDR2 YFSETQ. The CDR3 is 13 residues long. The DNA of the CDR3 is TGCGCCAGCTGGGGGTCGTCAGAAGATACGCAGTATTTT. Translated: CASWGSSEDTQYF.

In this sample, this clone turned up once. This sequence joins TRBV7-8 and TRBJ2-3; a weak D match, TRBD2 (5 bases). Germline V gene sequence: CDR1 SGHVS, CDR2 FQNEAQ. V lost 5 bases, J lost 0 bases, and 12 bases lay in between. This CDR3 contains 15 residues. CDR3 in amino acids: CASSARGASTDTQYF. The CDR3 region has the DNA TGTGCCAGCAGCGCCCGGGGAGCTAGCACAGATACGCAGTATTTT. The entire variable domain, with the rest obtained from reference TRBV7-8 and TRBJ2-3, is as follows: GAGVSQSPRYKVAKRGQDVALRCDPISGHVSLFWYQQALGQGPEFLTYFQNEAQLDKSGLPSDRFFAERPEGSVSTLKIQRTQQEDSAVYLCASSARGASTDTQYFGPGTRLTVL.

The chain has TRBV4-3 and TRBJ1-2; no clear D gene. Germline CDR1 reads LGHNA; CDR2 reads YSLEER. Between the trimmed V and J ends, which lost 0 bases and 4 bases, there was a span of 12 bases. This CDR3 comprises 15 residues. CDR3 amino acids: CASSQELTLSYGYTF. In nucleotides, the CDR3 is TGCGCCAGCAGCCAAGAGCTGACCCTATCCTATGGCTACACCTTC.

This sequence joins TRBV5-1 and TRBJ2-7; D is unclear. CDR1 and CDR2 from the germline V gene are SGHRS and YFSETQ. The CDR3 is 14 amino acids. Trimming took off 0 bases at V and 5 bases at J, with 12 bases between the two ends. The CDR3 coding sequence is TGCGCCAGCAGCTTGGAGGGCCTTAGGGACGAGCAGTACTTC. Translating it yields CASSLEGLRDEQYF.

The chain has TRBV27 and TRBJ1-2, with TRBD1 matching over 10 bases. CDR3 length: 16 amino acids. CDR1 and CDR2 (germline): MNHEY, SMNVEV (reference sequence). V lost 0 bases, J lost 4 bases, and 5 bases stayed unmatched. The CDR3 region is CASSLSPGTGAYGYTF. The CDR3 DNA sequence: TGTGCCAGCAGTTTATCCCCCGGGACAGGGGCCTATGGCTACACCTTC.